The 12 T cell receptor beta chains given below trace back to one sample, sequenced in a study of OX40 agonist ivuxolimab in advanced cancers. TCRdb's copy holds only in-frame clones and misses some; the assay was immunoSEQ multiplex PCR. The repertoire consists of fewer than 100,000 clones, with approximately 91% occurring once and the leading ten covering around 0.33%. The sample here was CD4+ or CD8+ T cells sorted from blood, taken in a trial of the OX40 agonist ivuxolimab. The receptor source for this set is an adult with an advanced solid tumor such as melanoma, head and neck, liver or kidney cancer.

This clone was counted once. The V and J genes are TRBV6-6 and TRBJ2-1, with D unclear. There are 16 residues in the CDR3. Germline V gives CDR1 MNHNY, CDR2 SVGAGI (reference sequence). The V end was cut by 2 bases, the J end by 5 bases, with 16 bases between. The CDR3 nucleotides read TGTGCCAGCAGTTACGAGAGTCGACAAGGCCACAATGAGCAGTTCTTC. Its protein product is CASSYESRQGHNEQFF.

V is TRBV6-1 and J is TRBJ2-3, with D perhaps matching TRBD2 (6 bases). Germline-derived CDR1 and CDR2 are MNHNS and SASEGT. CDR3 length equals 14 residues. Between the trimmed V and J ends, which lost 6 bases and 5 bases, there was a span of 15 bases. CDR3 in DNA: TGTGCCAGCAGGAGGGACCTCGGGAGAGATACGCAGTATTTT. Its translation: CASRRDLGRDTQYF.

This chain uses TRBV11-3 with TRBJ2-2; the D is unclear. CDR3 length: 14 amino acids. Germline V gene data show CDR1 as SGHNT and CDR2 as YENEEA. V dropped 5 bases and J dropped 7 bases, with 14 bases sitting between them. The CDR3, as DNA: TGTGCCAGCAGCCTTGGACCCACGGTCGGGGAGCTGTTTTTT. Its protein is CASSLGPTVGELFF.

The CDR3 bases are TGTGCCAGCAGCCGGACTAGCGGGCTTCAAGAGACCCAGTACTTC. It encodes CASSRTSGLQETQYF. The chain combines TRBV5-4 with TRBJ2-5; the match to TRBD2 covers 11 bases. There are 15 residues in the CDR3. Germline V lookup: CDR1 SGHNT, CDR2 YYREEE (reference sequence). Trimming cost V 4 bases and J 2 bases; bases outside gene matches: 4.

V is TRBV5-1 and J is TRBJ2-5; tentatively, D is TRBD2 (5 bases). V lost 4 bases and J lost 3, with 10 bases in between. The CDR3 contains 13 residues. The germline CDR1 and CDR2 sequences are SGHRS and YFSETQ. This CDR3 reads CASSPGVEETQYF. The DNA of the CDR3 is TGCGCCAGCAGCCCCGGGGTGGAAGAGACCCAGTACTTC.

J is TRBJ2-3 and V is TRBV28, with 8 bases identical to TRBD1. Germline values: CDR1 MDHEN, CDR2 SYDVKM. CDR3 length: 14 residues. The trim removed 3 bases at V and 6 bases at J, leaving 5 bases unmatched. This CDR3 reads CASSLGQVQDTQYF. CDR3 DNA: TGTGCCAGCAGTTTGGGACAGGTTCAGGATACGCAGTATTTT.

The chain has TRBV27 and TRBJ1-1; 7 bases line up with TRBD1. Germline CDR1 MNHEY, CDR2 SMNVEV (reference sequence). This CDR3 is 14 amino acids long. V lost 5 bases, J lost 0 bases, and 3 bases stayed unmatched. CDR3 sequence: CASSIQGLNTEAFF. The DNA of the CDR3 is TGTGCCAGCAGTATACAGGGGCTGAACACTGAAGCTTTCTTT.

This clone is a singleton in its sample. The junction departs from the called germline gene at one end, perhaps through a read error. The chain couples TRBV7-9 to TRBJ1-2; the D gene is possibly TRBD1 (5 bases). The CDR3 sequence is 13 residues long. Germline-derived CDR1 and CDR2 are SEHNR and FQNEAQ (reference sequence). This CDR3 is CASSLDSLYGYTF. The CDR3 DNA sequence: TGTGCCAGTAGCTTAGACAGTCTCTATGGCTACACCTTC.

V and J are TRBV19 and TRBJ1-1, with 9 bases lining up with TRBD1. The CDR3 has 14 amino acids. V lost 6 bases to trimming and J lost 7 bases; unmatched junction nucleotides: 9. Per germline, CDR1 LNHDA and CDR2 SQIVND (reference sequence). This CDR3 reads CASRTTGGVGEAFF. CDR3 DNA sequence: TGTGCCAGTAGGACCACAGGGGGCGTAGGTGAAGCTTTCTTT.

This clone was counted once. This rearrangement joins TRBV28 to TRBJ2-7; 8 bases match TRBD2. V trimming: 5 bases; J trimming: 6 bases; junction bases outside the gene matches: 6. The CDR3 runs to 13 residues. Per germline, CDR1 MDHEN and CDR2 SYDVKM. This chain's CDR3 is CASSIAGTGEQYF. CDR3 bases: TGTGCCAGCAGTATAGCGGGAACGGGCGAGCAGTACTTC.

This chain links TRBV6-5 with TRBJ2-2; D gene uncertain. The CDR3 runs 12 residues. The V end was cut by 6 bases, the J end by 4 bases, with 6 bases between. Germline CDR1 reads MNHEY; CDR2 reads SVGAGI. The CDR3 bases are TGTGCCAGCAGACCAGTCACCGGGGAGCTGTTTTTT. It specifies CASRPVTGELFF.

A single count supports this clone. V and J are TRBV29-1 and TRBJ1-4; 9 nucleotides agree with TRBD1. This CDR3 region has 17 residues. The germline CDR1 and CDR2 sequences are SQVTM and ANQGSEA. With V trimmed by 4 bases and J by 2 bases, 11 bases remained unmatched. The CDR3 bases are TGCAGCGTTGGTATTGGGACAGGGCGGCCGACTAATGAAAAACTGTTTTTT. Protein: CSVGIGTGRPTNEKLFF. The full variable domain, its missing parts supplied by reference TRBV29-1 and TRBJ1-4, is SAVISQKPSRDICQRGTSLTIQCQVDSQVTMMFWYRQQPGQSLTLIATANQGSEATYESGFVIDKFPISRPNLTFSTLTVSNMSPEDSSIYLCSVGIGTGRPTNEKLFFGSGTQLSVL.